These T cell receptor beta chains were read from a single sample in a study of T cell responses to AZD1222 COVID-19 vaccine. The method was immunoSEQ multiplex PCR; TCRdb's version includes in-frame clones alone and lacks a portion of them. The sample has roughly 150,000 clones, 90% to 95% seen once. Sequenced here: peripheral blood, sampled 28 days after the second AZD1222 dose. The receptors originated from an adult who received the AZD1222 COVID-19 vaccine. The CDR3 runs from the conserved cysteine through the conserved F or W. The order of the fields is J gene, clone size, V gene, D gene, CDR3 DNA, CDR3 protein. D genes are given only for firm matches. Rows may omit the clone size; those that give it use once, few, many or a size class.

j_call: TRBJ1-2; clone_size: .; v_call: TRBV6-2/TRBV6-3; d_call: .; cdr3_nt: TGTGCCAGCAGTTACCGCCAGGGGAGTCCGTATGGCTACACCTTC; cdr3_aa: CASSYRQGSPYGYTF
j_call: TRBJ2-2; clone_size: .; v_call: TRBV11-3; d_call: TRBD2; cdr3_nt: TGTGCCAGCAGCTTCCGACTAGCGGGACCGACCGGGGAGCTGTTTTTT; cdr3_aa: CASSFRLAGPTGELFF
j_call: TRBJ2-1; clone_size: .; v_call: TRBV7-2; d_call: .; cdr3_nt: TGTGCCAGCCCTTCTGGCTCCTACAATGAGCAGTTCTTC; cdr3_aa: CASPSGSYNEQFF
j_call: TRBJ1-1; clone_size: .; v_call: TRBV29-1; d_call: .; cdr3_nt: TGCAGCGTTGAAGGCACAGGGAGGGGCACTGAAGCTTTCTTT; cdr3_aa: CSVEGTGRGTEAFF
j_call: TRBJ1-1; clone_size: .; v_call: TRBV5-1; d_call: .; cdr3_nt: TGCGCCAGCAGCTTGAAGGGGGAGAGTTTGAACACTGAAGCTTTCTTT; cdr3_aa: CASSLKGESLNTEAFF
j_call: TRBJ1-4; clone_size: .; v_call: TRBV6-1; d_call: .; cdr3_nt: TGTGCCAGCAGTGACCAAGGGACGGACAAACTGTTTTTT; cdr3_aa: CASSDQGTDKLFF
j_call: TRBJ1-5; clone_size: .; v_call: TRBV6-6; d_call: TRBD1; cdr3_nt: TGTGCCAGCAGTTACTCGAGGGACAGGGCCCGTCAGCCCCAGCATTTT; cdr3_aa: CASSYSRDRARQPQHF
j_call: TRBJ1-5; clone_size: .; v_call: TRBV5-1; d_call: .; cdr3_nt: TGCGCCAGCAGCTCCCGACAAAGCTTGCGGGATCAGCCCCAGCATTTT; cdr3_aa: CASSSRQSLRDQPQHF
j_call: TRBJ2-1; clone_size: .; v_call: TRBV4-2; d_call: TRBD2; cdr3_nt: TGTGCCAGCAGCCAAAGGACCCAGCGGGAGGGCATCGATGAGCAGTTCTTC; cdr3_aa: CASSQRTQREGIDEQFF
j_call: TRBJ2-7; clone_size: .; v_call: TRBV5-1; d_call: .; cdr3_nt: TGCGCCAGCAGCTCCGGACCGACGACCAGTGGGTACGAGCAGTACTTC; cdr3_aa: CASSSGPTTSGYEQYF
j_call: TRBJ2-7; clone_size: .; v_call: TRBV15; d_call: .; cdr3_nt: TGTGCCACCAGCAGAGCACAGTCTTACGAGCAGTACTTC; cdr3_aa: CATSRAQSYEQYF
j_call: TRBJ2-3; clone_size: .; v_call: TRBV7-9; d_call: TRBD2; cdr3_nt: TGTGCCAGCAGCTCCCGACCGGGACTAAAGGCAGATACGCAGTATTTT; cdr3_aa: CASSSRPGLKADTQYF
j_call: TRBJ1-5; clone_size: .; v_call: TRBV5-3; d_call: .; cdr3_nt: TGTGCCAGAAGCACTCGAAGAGTGAAGGATCAGCCCCAGCATTTT; cdr3_aa: CARSTRRVKDQPQHF
j_call: TRBJ1-6; clone_size: .; v_call: TRBV11-2; d_call: .; cdr3_nt: TGTGCCAGCAGTAGGGACCTCGCCTCCTATAATTCACCCCTCCACTTT; cdr3_aa: CASSRDLASYNSPLHF
j_call: TRBJ2-5; clone_size: .; v_call: TRBV2; d_call: .; cdr3_nt: TGTGCCAGCAGAAGAGAAGGCCAAGAGACCCAGTACTTC; cdr3_aa: CASRREGQETQYF
j_call: TRBJ2-7; clone_size: .; v_call: TRBV30; d_call: .; cdr3_nt: TGTGCCTGGGGGATTCGAAACTACGAGCAGTACTTC; cdr3_aa: CAWGIRNYEQYF
j_call: TRBJ1-2; clone_size: .; v_call: TRBV27; d_call: TRBD1; cdr3_nt: TGTGCCAGCAGTTCGACAGGGAGTCCTAACTATGGCTACACCTTC; cdr3_aa: CASSSTGSPNYGYTF
j_call: TRBJ2-1; clone_size: .; v_call: TRBV7-6; d_call: .; cdr3_nt: TGTGCCAGCAGACACCAGGCCGGGCACAACCTTTGGTTTCCTTACAATGAGCAGTTCTTC; cdr3_aa: CASRHQAGHNLWFPYNEQFF
j_call: TRBJ2-7; clone_size: .; v_call: TRBV27; d_call: TRBD1; cdr3_nt: TGTGCCAGCAGTCCCGTATTAGAGACAGGGTGGGGCGAGCAGTACTTC; cdr3_aa: CASSPVLETGWGEQYF
j_call: TRBJ1-4; clone_size: .; v_call: TRBV6-2/TRBV6-3; d_call: .; cdr3_nt: TGTGCCAGCAGTCCCGGGATTACTAATGAAAAACTGTTTTTT; cdr3_aa: CASSPGITNEKLFF
j_call: TRBJ1-2; clone_size: .; v_call: TRBV6-5; d_call: TRBD1; cdr3_nt: TGTGCCAGCAAGCTGACAGGACAGGGCTATGGCTACACCTTC; cdr3_aa: CASKLTGQGYGYTF
j_call: TRBJ1-1; clone_size: .; v_call: TRBV7-9; d_call: .; cdr3_nt: TGTGCCAGCAGCTATAACATGAACACTGAAGCTTTCTTT; cdr3_aa: CASSYNMNTEAFF
j_call: TRBJ1-5; clone_size: .; v_call: TRBV3-1/TRBV3-2; d_call: .; cdr3_nt: TGTGCCAGCAGCCAAAAAGGCCATCAGCCCCAGCATTTT; cdr3_aa: CASSQKGHQPQHF
j_call: TRBJ1-2; clone_size: .; v_call: TRBV3-1/TRBV3-2; d_call: .; cdr3_nt: TGTGCCAGCAGCCAAGATTCCGGAAACCACGGCTACACCTTC; cdr3_aa: CASSQDSGNHGYTF
j_call: TRBJ2-7; clone_size: .; v_call: TRBV7-2; d_call: TRBD2; cdr3_nt: TGTGCCAGCCGGGGTAGCGGGAGCTACGAGCAGTACTTC; cdr3_aa: CASRGSGSYEQYF
j_call: TRBJ2-7; clone_size: .; v_call: TRBV30; d_call: .; cdr3_nt: TGTGCCTGGAGTGGATGGCAAAGGGGTGGCTACGAGCAGTACTTC; cdr3_aa: CAWSGWQRGGYEQYF
j_call: TRBJ2-7; clone_size: .; v_call: TRBV6-5; d_call: .; cdr3_nt: TGTGCCAGCGCTGGGACGGATTCCTACGAGCAGTACTTC; cdr3_aa: CASAGTDSYEQYF
j_call: TRBJ1-1; clone_size: .; v_call: TRBV5-6; d_call: .; cdr3_nt: TGTGCCAGCAGCTTTTATGGGGGGTCCTCGAACACTGAAGCTTTCTTT; cdr3_aa: CASSFYGGSSNTEAFF
j_call: TRBJ2-7; clone_size: .; v_call: TRBV29-1; d_call: TRBD2; cdr3_nt: TGCAGCGTTGAGGGACTAGCGGCGTCCGAGCAGTACTTC; cdr3_aa: CSVEGLAASEQYF
j_call: TRBJ1-1; clone_size: .; v_call: TRBV11-3; d_call: .; cdr3_nt: TGTGCCAGCAGCGCCCGGGAGAACACTGAAGCTTTCTTT; cdr3_aa: CASSARENTEAFF
j_call: TRBJ2-2; clone_size: .; v_call: TRBV3-1/TRBV3-2; d_call: .; cdr3_nt: TGTGCCAGCAGCCGAAGTGCATCCGGGGAGCTGTTTTTT; cdr3_aa: CASSRSASGELFF
j_call: TRBJ2-3; clone_size: once; v_call: TRBV4-1; d_call: .; cdr3_nt: TGCGCCAGCAGCGATACGGGACGATCGGGAGATACGCAGTATTTT; cdr3_aa: CASSDTGRSGDTQYF
j_call: TRBJ2-3; clone_size: .; v_call: TRBV7-8; d_call: .; cdr3_nt: TGTGCCAGCAGCTTGGAGCGGGCGCAGTATTTT; cdr3_aa: CASSLERAQYF
j_call: TRBJ2-3; clone_size: .; v_call: TRBV7-2; d_call: .; cdr3_nt: TGTGCCAGCAGCTTAGGTGGAGTTACGCAGTATTTT; cdr3_aa: CASSLGGVTQYF
j_call: TRBJ2-2; clone_size: once; v_call: TRBV19; d_call: .; cdr3_nt: TGTGCCAGTAGTAGTAACAGGGAGGTCGGGGAGCTGTTTTTT; cdr3_aa: CASSSNREVGELFF
j_call: TRBJ2-2; clone_size: .; v_call: TRBV6-6; d_call: .; cdr3_nt: TGTGCCAGCAGTTATGGGGGAGAAACCGGGGAGCTGTTTTTT; cdr3_aa: CASSYGGETGELFF
j_call: TRBJ1-1; clone_size: .; v_call: TRBV20-1; d_call: .; cdr3_nt: TGCAGTGCTAGAAGGCAGATTGAAGCTTTCTTT; cdr3_aa: CSARRQIEAFF
j_call: TRBJ1-5; clone_size: .; v_call: TRBV28; d_call: .; cdr3_nt: TGTGCCAGCAGTTTCCCGGACACAAACTCTCATCAGCCCCAGCATTTT; cdr3_aa: CASSFPDTNSHQPQHF
j_call: TRBJ1-3; clone_size: .; v_call: TRBV15; d_call: TRBD1; cdr3_nt: TGTGCCACCAGCAGGTTGACAGGGGCGATCACCATATATTTT; cdr3_aa: CATSRLTGAITIYF
j_call: TRBJ2-6; clone_size: once; v_call: TRBV2; d_call: .; cdr3_nt: TGTGCCAGCAGTTTACAGGGAACTGGGGCCAACGTCCTGACTTTC; cdr3_aa: CASSLQGTGANVLTF
j_call: TRBJ2-2; clone_size: .; v_call: TRBV30; d_call: .; cdr3_nt: TGTGCCTGGAAACGGACATCGAACACCGGGGAGCTGTTTTTT; cdr3_aa: CAWKRTSNTGELFF